This entry lists 7 T cell receptor beta chains sequenced from one sample in a study of T cells in Graves' hyperthyroidism and ophthalmopathy. There were TCR beta CDR3 regions amplified from RNA transcripts. With the HTBI primer set, the TCR CDR3 went through a first round of RT-PCR. In TCRdb, the multiplex PCR reads were re-called with MiXCR into one record per CDR3 protein. The sample shows about 600,000 distinct CDR3 sequences, roughly 15% of them seen only once. The sample taken for sequencing was blood. Receptor source: a woman in her forties or fifties with Graves' ophthalmopathy.

This clonotype was counted a few times. The chain is built from TRBV4-1 and TRBJ2-2; 11 bases fit TRBD1. Looked up from germline, CDR1 is MGHRA and CDR2 is YSYEKL. The V gene end was trimmed by 7 bases and the J gene end by 6 bases; junction bases not matched to a gene: 10. The CDR3 consists of 16 residues. The CDR3 loop is CASNLRDRGRSGELFF. The CDR3 nucleotides read TGCGCCAGCAACTTGAGGGACAGGGGGAGGTCCGGGGAGCTGTTTTTT.

As DNA, the CDR3 is TGTGCCAGCTCCCGGTCCGTCCAACGACCAGGGACAGGGGATTTAGCTGAAGCTTTCTTT. As protein: CASSRSVQRPGTGDLAEAFF. The rearrangement uses TRBV18 and TRBJ1-1; the match to TRBD1 covers 10 bases. The trim removed 6 bases at V and 6 bases at J, leaving 25 bases unmatched. Looked up from germline, CDR1 is KGHSH and CDR2 is LQKENI. The CDR3 is made up of 20 amino acids.

This clonotype was recorded many times. This sequence joins TRBV30 and TRBJ1-1, with 7 nucleotides matching TRBD1. V lost 3 bases to trimming and J lost 3 bases; unmatched junction nucleotides: 4. Germline V lookup: CDR1 GTSNPN, CDR2 SVGIG (reference sequence). This CDR3 spans 13 amino acids. The CDR3 DNA sequence: TGTGCCTGGAGCGGACAGGCAGACACTGAAGCTTTCTTT. Protein sequence: CAWSGQADTEAFF.

At least ten counts were recorded for this clonotype. The chain couples TRBV28 to TRBJ1-2, with TRBD1 matching over 7 bases. The V gene's germline CDR1 is MDHEN and CDR2 SYDVKM. Trimming took 3 bases from V and 8 from J; bases not matched to a gene: 12. The CDR3 is 15 residues long. CDR3 residues: CASSLIETGYGGYTF. The CDR3 DNA follows: TGTGCCAGCAGTTTGATCGAGACAGGGTACGGGGGCTACACCTTC.

A few counts support this clonotype. V is TRBV19 and J is TRBJ2-3; either TRBD1 or TRBD2 may fit D (5 bases each). V lost 4 bases and J lost 3, with 11 bases in between. The CDR3 sequence is 14 residues long. Germline V gene lookup returns CDR1 LNHDA and CDR2 SQIVND (reference sequence). The DNA of the CDR3 is TGTGCCAGTAGTACGGAGTGGGGGACAGATACGCAGTATTTT. This sequence encodes CASSTEWGTDTQYF.

In its sample, this clonotype was seen many times. The rearrangement joins TRBV27 to TRBJ2-3; TRBD2 matches 14 bases. The V gene's germline CDR1 is MNHEY and CDR2 SMNVEV (reference sequence). This CDR3 comprises 18 residues. The V gene end was trimmed by 6 bases and the J gene end by 6 bases; junction bases not matched to a gene: 14. CDR3 residues: CASRTGLAGVGVPDTQYF. The CDR3 bases are TGTGCCAGCAGGACGGGACTAGCGGGAGTGGGGGTTCCGGATACGCAGTATTTT.

DNA of the CDR3: TGTGCCACCAGTGATTCCAGGAAAGTTAGCGGGAGGACTTACAATGAGCAGTTCTTC. Amino acids: CATSDSRKVSGRTYNEQFF. The chain employs TRBV24-1 and TRBJ2-1; 10 nucleotides match TRBD2. With 2 bases clipped from V and 4 bases from J, the junction kept 13 bases outside the gene matches. CDR3 length: 19 amino acids. Per germline, CDR1 KGHDR and CDR2 SFDVKD.